The TCR beta chain under discussion was sequenced for a study of human T cells and chemical hapten exposure. At the level of the study: Patients, mostly women, had alopecia areata, alopecia totalis or alopecia universalis. TCR yields per sample varied mostly from small pooled library volume differences.

Time point of the sample: patch test 1, 2 weeks after DPC sensitization. Treatment in this sample: therapeutic diphenylcyclopropenone sensitization with weekly scalp DPC. The CDR3 spans 15 residues. Trimming took 5 bases from V and 4 from J, leaving 17 bases between them. CDR1 and CDR2 (germline): SGHVS, FNYEAQ. Details on this clonotype: Its antigen is still unknown.

MiXCR, run by TCRdb on the RACE reads, gives a single entry per CDR3 protein. The repertoire consists of about 110,000 distinct CDR3 sequences, with approximately 11% occurring once and the leading ten covering around 3.6%. General study points: With regard to DPC sensitization, TCRs above 1 in 1000 frequency did not change. All donors were alopecia patients, so their immunity may differ from that of healthy people.

This TCR came from a woman between 40 and 55 years old with alopecia areata. Some clones in this sample may be carry-over from other donors' samples. The sequenced sample was whole blood, obtained in connection with sensitization to the hapten diphenylcyclopropenone (DPC). The chain carries TRBV7-6 and TRBJ1-2; no definite D call. The CDR3: CASSPGPTVRYGYTF. DNA of the CDR3: TGTGCCAGCAGCCCCGGGCCTACAGTTCGCTATGGCTACACCTTC.